The sequence of this T cell receptor (beta chain) was determined in a study of pediatric ulcerative colitis (dated by TCRdb to between 2018 and 2021). Looking at the study overall: About 7 ulcerative colitis patients had pancolitis and two had left-sided colitis, with histology consistent with ulcerative colitis in all. From roughly 9 newly diagnosed, treatment-naive pediatric ulcerative colitis patients and four non-IBD control children, paired blood and rectal samples were collected. The Pediatric Ulcerative Colitis Activity Index classified a couple of patients as having mild disease, four as having moderate disease and three as having acute severe colitis.

To note about this clone: What antigen it recognizes has not been identified. The record has no base qualities; no much larger clone is one base away.

Summary of the overall study and its limitations: Clonal overlap between a subject's own blood and rectum was significantly greater in ulcerative colitis patients than in controls, which suggests more T cell trafficking to inflamed tissue. A couple of rectal CDR3 clonotypes were present in all ulcerative colitis patients and in none of the controls. With only a few individuals, the healthy control group was small. A couple of patients' blood samples yielded substantially fewer templates for technical reasons and were excluded from blood-rectal overlap analysis. Rectal repertoire features separated controls, mild-moderate and acute severe colitis patients; acute severe colitis showed reduced rectal diversity due to clonal expansions. Because the repertoires came from total lymphocyte DNA, rare subsets such as regulatory T cells may have patterns that are not reflected.

Rearranged CDR3 beta regions were amplified from genomic DNA with multiplex V and J primers using the immunoSEQ TRB Survey service. To keep sequencing depth the same across samples, survey-level depth of up to 500,000 reads per sample was applied. The libraries were purified and pooled, then sequenced using Illumina technology. The study's processing was this. Productive clonality, sample overlap, pairwise scatters, CDR3 beta length, V/D/J gene usage and productiveness were all assessed with the immunoSEQ online tools. Calculated diversity was the number of unique rearrangements divided by total templates times 100; Shannon and Simpson indices were also computed. Principal component analysis was performed on Z-score normalized data with the R prcomp function and the ggbiplot package. Morisita's index was used to measure clonal overlap between blood and rectum within each subject. TCRdb took this table from immuneACCESS and kept in-frame rearrangements with V and J called. Such tables lack part of the clones; where checked against another copy, unresolved V genes explain under half of the gap, and the rest is unexplained. V and J calls and clone size are copied from that table; D and trimming were computed from the DNA. This sample has 64,000 or so clones in its table, and over 70% of those were observed once. The top ten constitute 5% to 5.5% of the sample.

Before the diagnostic colonoscopy, none of the ulcerative colitis patients had been given any immunosuppressive medication. A blood sample was obtained concurrently with the colonoscopy. The Wizard kit (Promega) was used to extract genomic DNA from blood and intestinal samples. From the germline V gene, CDR1 is SGHTA and CDR2 is FQGNSA. CDR3 length: 15 amino acids, cysteine to phenylalanine. Just the 45-base CDR3 DNA is kept, in frame starting at base 1. V loses 1 base of germline sequence and J loses 0 bases, and the interval between the two ends is 9 bases. Input material: blood. The chain couples TRBV7-2 to TRBJ1-2; 5 matching bases give a weak D call of TRBD1. The clonotype was recovered from a boy younger than 18 with moderate ulcerative colitis. The nucleotide sequence is TGTGCCAGCAGCTTAGACTACAGGCCTAACTATGGCTACACCTTC. This sequence encodes CASSLDYRPNYGYTF.